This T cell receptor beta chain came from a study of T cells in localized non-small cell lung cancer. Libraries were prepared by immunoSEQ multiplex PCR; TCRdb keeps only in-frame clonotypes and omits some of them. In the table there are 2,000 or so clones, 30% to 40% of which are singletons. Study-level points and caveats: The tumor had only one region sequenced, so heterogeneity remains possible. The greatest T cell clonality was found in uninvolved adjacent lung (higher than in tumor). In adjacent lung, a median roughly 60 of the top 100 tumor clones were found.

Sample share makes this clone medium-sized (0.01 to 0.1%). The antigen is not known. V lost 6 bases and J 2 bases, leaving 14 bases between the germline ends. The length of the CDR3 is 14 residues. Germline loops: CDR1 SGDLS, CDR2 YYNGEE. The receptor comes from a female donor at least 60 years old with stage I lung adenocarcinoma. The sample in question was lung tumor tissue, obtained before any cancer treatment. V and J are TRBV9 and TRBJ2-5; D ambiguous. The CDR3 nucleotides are TGTGCCAGCAAGGGATACGGGCCGCAAGAGACCCAGTACTTC. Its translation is CASKGYGPQETQYF.